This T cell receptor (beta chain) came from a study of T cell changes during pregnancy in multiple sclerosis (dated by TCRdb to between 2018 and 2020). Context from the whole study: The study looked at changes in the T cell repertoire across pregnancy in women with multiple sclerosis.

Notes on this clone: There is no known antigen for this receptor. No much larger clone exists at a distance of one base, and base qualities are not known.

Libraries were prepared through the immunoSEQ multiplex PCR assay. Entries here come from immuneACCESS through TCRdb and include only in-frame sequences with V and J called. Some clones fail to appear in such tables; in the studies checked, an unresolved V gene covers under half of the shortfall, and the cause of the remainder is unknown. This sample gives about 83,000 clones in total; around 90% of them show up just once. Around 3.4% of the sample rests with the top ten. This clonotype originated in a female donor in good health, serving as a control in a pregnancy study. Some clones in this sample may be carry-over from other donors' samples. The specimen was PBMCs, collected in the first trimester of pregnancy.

The nucleotide sequence reads TGTGCCAGCAGCTACCCCGGGACTAGGGCCATCGGCTACTTC. This gives the protein CASSYPGTRAIGYF. The V and J genes are TRBV7-9 and TRBJ2-7, with 8 bases matching TRBD2. From cysteine to phenylalanine, the CDR3 is 14 amino acids long. Only the CDR3 DNA stays, 42 bases, in frame from base 1. The germline V end is reduced by 4 bases and the J end by 13 bases; junction bases left unmatched: 15. The germline V gene (reference sequence) yields SEHNR for CDR1 and FQNEAQ for CDR2. Beyond the CDR3, the reference TRBV7-9 and TRBJ2-7 genes provide the residues; the full variable domain reads: DTGVSQNPRHKITKRGQNVTFRCDPISEHNRLYWYRQTLGQGPEFLTYFQNEAQLEKSRLLSDRFSAERPKGSFSTLEIQRTEQGDSAMYLCASSYPGTRAIGYFGPGTRLTVT.